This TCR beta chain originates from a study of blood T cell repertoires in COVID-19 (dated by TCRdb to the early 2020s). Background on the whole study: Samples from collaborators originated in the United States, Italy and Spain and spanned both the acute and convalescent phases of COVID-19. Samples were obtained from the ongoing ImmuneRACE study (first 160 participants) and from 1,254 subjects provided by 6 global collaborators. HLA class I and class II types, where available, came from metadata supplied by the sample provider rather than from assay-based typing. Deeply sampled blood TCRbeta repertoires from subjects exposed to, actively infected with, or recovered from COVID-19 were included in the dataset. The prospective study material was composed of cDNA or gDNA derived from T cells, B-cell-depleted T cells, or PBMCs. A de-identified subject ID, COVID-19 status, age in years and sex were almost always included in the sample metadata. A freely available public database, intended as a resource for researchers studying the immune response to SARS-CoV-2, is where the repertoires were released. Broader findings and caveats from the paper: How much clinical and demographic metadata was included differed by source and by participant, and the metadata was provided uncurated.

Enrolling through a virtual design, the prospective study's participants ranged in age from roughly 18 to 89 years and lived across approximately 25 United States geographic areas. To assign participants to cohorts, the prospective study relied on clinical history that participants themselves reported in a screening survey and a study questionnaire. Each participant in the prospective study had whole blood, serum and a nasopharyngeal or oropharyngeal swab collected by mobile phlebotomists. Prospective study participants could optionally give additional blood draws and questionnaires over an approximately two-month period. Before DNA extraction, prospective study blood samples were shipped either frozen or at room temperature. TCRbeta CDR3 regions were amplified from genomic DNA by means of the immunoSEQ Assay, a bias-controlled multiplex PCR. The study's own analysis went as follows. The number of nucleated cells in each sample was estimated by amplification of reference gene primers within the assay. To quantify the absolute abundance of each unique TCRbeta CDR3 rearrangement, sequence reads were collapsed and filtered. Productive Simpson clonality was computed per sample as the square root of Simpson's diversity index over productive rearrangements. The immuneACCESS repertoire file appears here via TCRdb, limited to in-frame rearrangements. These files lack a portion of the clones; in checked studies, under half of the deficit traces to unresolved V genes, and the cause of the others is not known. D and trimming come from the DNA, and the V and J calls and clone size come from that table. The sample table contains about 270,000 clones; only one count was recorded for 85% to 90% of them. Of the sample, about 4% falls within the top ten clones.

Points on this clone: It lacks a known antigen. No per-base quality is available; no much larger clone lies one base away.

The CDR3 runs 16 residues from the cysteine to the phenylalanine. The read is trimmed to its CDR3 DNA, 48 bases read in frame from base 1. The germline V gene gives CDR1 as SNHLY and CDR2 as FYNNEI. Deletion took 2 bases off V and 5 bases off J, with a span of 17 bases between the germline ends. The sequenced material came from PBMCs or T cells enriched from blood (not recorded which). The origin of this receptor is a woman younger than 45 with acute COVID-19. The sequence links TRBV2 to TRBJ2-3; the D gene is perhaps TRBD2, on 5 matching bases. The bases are TGTGCCAGCAGTGAAATGAGTAGGTCCGGGGTAGATACGCAGTATTTT. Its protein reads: CASSEMSRSGVDTQYF.